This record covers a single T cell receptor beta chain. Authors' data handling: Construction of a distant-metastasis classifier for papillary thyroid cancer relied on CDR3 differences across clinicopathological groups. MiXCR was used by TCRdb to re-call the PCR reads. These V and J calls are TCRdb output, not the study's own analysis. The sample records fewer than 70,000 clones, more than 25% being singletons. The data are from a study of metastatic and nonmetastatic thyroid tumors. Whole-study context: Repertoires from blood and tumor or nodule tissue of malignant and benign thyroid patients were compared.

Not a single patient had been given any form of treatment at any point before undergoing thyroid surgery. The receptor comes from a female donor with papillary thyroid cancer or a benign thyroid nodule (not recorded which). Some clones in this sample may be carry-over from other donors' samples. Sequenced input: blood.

The CDR3 sequence is CASSILAGEFFHEQYF. The CDR3 DNA reads as TGTGCCAGCAGCATTCTAGCGGGAGAGTTTTTCCACGAGCAGTACTTC. The J gene is TRBJ2-7, the V gene TRBV11-2, with 10 bases that match TRBD2. CDR1 is SGHAT, CDR2 FQNNGV, per germline. V shed 5 bases, J shed 5 bases, and the junction held 12 bases outside the gene matches. The CDR3 consists of 16 residues.